A selection of T cell receptor beta chains follows, all from one sample in a study of T cell changes during pregnancy in multiple sclerosis. TCRdb's table, derived via immunoSEQ multiplex PCR, lists solely in-frame clones and lacks some. The table records some 100,000 clones, 85% to 95% of them present only once. The material was peripheral blood, obtained in the second trimester of pregnancy. Source of these receptors: a female donor with multiple sclerosis, enrolled in a pregnancy study. CDR3s leave out the opening cysteine and the closing phenylalanine or tryptophan.

TRBJ1-4	TRBV9	ASSARLGAREKLF
TRBJ2-1	TRBV21-1	ASSKRQKERGYNEQF
TRBJ1-5	TRBV27	ASSRKLSLHQPQH
TRBJ1-5	TRBV6-1	ASSSRDQPQH
TRBJ1-5	TRBV30	AWSVLQATRPQH
TRBJ1-2	TRBV19	ASSIPGEVYGYT
TRBJ2-4	TRBV16	ASSQDAGAQY
TRBJ1-2	TRBV7-9	ASSLSLTDGYT
TRBJ2-5	TRBV19	ASSAGLPPGETQY
TRBJ2-3	TRBV7-9	ASSFRISGDTDTQY
TRBJ2-2	TRBV25-1	ASSETDDTGELF
TRBJ1-2	TRBV14	ASSQAGIGKFSYGYT
TRBJ2-3	TRBV5-1	ASSLRTGTGTDTQY